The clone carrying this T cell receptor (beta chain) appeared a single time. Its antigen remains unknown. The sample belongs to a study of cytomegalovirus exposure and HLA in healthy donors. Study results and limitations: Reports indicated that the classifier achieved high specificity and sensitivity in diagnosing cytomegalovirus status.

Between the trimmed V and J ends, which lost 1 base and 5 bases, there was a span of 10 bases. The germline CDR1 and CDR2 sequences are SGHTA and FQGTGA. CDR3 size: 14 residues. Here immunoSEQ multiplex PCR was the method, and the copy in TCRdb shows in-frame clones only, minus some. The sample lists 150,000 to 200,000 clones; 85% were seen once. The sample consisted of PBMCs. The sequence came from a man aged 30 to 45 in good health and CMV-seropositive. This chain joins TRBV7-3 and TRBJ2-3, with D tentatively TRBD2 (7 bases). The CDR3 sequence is CASSLRGGGDTQYF. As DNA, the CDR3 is TGTGCCAGCAGCTTAAGGGGGGGCGGAGATACGCAGTATTTT.